The TCR beta chain under discussion was sequenced for a study of blood T cell repertoires in COVID-19 (dated by TCRdb to 2018 to 2021). Some background on the complete study: Collaborator samples came from the United States, Italy and Spain and covered acute and convalescent phases of COVID-19. The prospective study material was composed of cDNA or gDNA derived from T cells, B-cell-depleted T cells, or PBMCs. The dataset comprised deeply sampled blood TCRbeta repertoires from subjects exposed to, actively infected with, or recovered from COVID-19. The repertoires were released in a freely available public database meant as a resource for research on the immune response to SARS-CoV-2. Samples came from the ongoing ImmuneRACE study (first 160 participants) plus 1,254 subjects from 6 global collaborators. The sample metadata nearly always contained a de-identified subject ID, COVID-19 status, age in years and sex. Where HLA class I and class II types were available, the types were taken from metadata supplied by the sample provider, not from assay-based typing.

Results and caveats for the whole study, not just this receptor: Clinical and demographic metadata were provided uncurated, with the amount varying by source and participant.

Comment on this clone: Its specific antigen is unknown. The sample holds no much larger clone one base away, and base qualities are not on file.

Relative to germline, V is missing 5 bases and J is missing 3 bases, with 8 bases of the junction outside any gene match. There are 17 amino acids in the CDR3, from cysteine to phenylalanine inclusive. Kept here is only the CDR3 DNA, which spans 51 bases and is read in frame from base 1. CDR1 and CDR2, looked up from the germline V gene, are SGHTA and FQGNSA. Collaborating institutions collected whole blood in K2EDTA tubes following their own protocols. For TCRbeta analysis, collaborators shipped samples in one of three forms: frozen whole blood, isolated PBMCs, or DNA extracted from either of those sample types. TCRbeta CDR3 regions were amplified from genomic DNA using the immunoSEQ Assay, a bias-controlled multiplex PCR. As for how the authors treated the data: Within the assay, amplification of reference gene primers was used to estimate how many nucleated cells each sample contained. To quantify the absolute abundance of each unique TCRbeta CDR3 rearrangement, sequence reads were collapsed and filtered. Productive Simpson clonality was computed per sample as the square root of Simpson's diversity index over productive rearrangements. TCRdb provides this immuneACCESS table in a form limited to in-frame rearrangements. Some clones are lacking; in checked studies, under half of them reflect an unresolved V gene, and why the rest are absent is not known. For V, J and clone size, that table is used; D and trimming come from the DNA. The sample has around 97,000 clones on record, 87% of them singletons. The biggest ten clones account for approximately 15% of the sample.

The sequenced material came from peripheral blood. The receptor was derived from a human donor in a cohort sampled during active COVID-19. The receptor chain draws on TRBV7-2 and TRBJ2-6; 9 bases in between match TRBD1. The nucleotide sequence reads TGTGCCAGCAGCCGGGACAGGGTAGGCGGTGGGGCCAACGTCCTGACTTTC. Translated, it reads CASSRDRVGGGANVLTF.